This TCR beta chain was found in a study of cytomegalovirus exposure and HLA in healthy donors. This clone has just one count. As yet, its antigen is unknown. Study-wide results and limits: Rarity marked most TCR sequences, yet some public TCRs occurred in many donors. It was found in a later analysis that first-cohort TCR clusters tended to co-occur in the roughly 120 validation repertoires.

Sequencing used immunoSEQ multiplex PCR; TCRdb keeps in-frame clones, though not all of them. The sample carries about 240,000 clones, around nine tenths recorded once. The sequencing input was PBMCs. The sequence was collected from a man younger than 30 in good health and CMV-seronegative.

The CDR3 is CASSLSGYETQYF. The CDR3 bases are TGTGCCAGCAGTTTGTCGGGTTATGAGACCCAGTACTTC. The chain couples TRBV27 to TRBJ2-5; D not certain. Germline V lookup: CDR1 MNHEY, CDR2 SMNVEV (reference sequence). V was cut by 3 bases and J by 5 bases, with 10 bases left in between. The CDR3 has 13 residues.